These 27 T cell receptor beta chains were sequenced from one sample in a study of blood T cells in healthy people across ages. A second PCR of about 7 to 12 cycles used a sample-barcoded 5' primer and a J-beta primer mix. TCRdb redid the calling of the 5' RACE reads with MiXCR, one entry per CDR3 protein. The repertoire holds around 1,500,000 distinct CDR3 sequences, with 42% as singletons. Sequencing was done on a sample of blood. The receptors derive from a woman between 18 and 29 years old in good health.

This clonotype was seen at least ten times. This chain uses TRBV20-1 with TRBJ2-3; 9 bases map to TRBD2. Per the germline V gene, CDR1 is DFQATT and CDR2 is SNEGSKA (reference sequence). The ends lost 0 bases at V and 3 bases at J; junction bases unmatched: 13. The CDR3 spans 18 residues. The CDR3 DNA sequence: TGCAGTGCTAGAGACGCCCTTCGAGCGGGGGGCCGTACAGATACGCAGTATTTT. Protein: CSARDALRAGGRTDTQYF.

The chain carries TRBV6-5 and TRBJ2-3, with D hard to call. From germline, CDR1 is MNHEY and CDR2 SVGAGI. The ends were cut back, 2 bases at V and 2 bases at J, with 5 bases in the middle. The CDR3 has 13 amino acids. CDR3 sequence: CASSYGYTDTQYF. The CDR3 region has the DNA TGTGCCAGCAGTTACGGCTACACAGATACGCAGTATTTT.

This clonotype has just a few counts. The chain uses TRBV7-9 and TRBJ2-5; 11 bases are shared with TRBD1. Germline lookup yields CDR1 SEHNR and CDR2 FQNEAQ (reference sequence). Losses at the gene ends were 5 bases for V and 5 bases for J; bases not matched to a gene: 16. This CDR3 has 18 amino acids. CDR3 sequence: CASSRDIWTGGFEETQYF. The CDR3 DNA reads as TGTGCCAGCAGCCGCGACATCTGGACAGGGGGCTTCGAGGAGACCCAGTACTTC.

This clonotype showed up just a few times. The chain combines TRBV7-6 with TRBJ2-1, with D possibly TRBD2 on 6 matching bases. The CDR3 contains 14 residues. Trimming left V 4 bases short and J 5 bases short, with 12 bases between. Looked up from germline, CDR1 is SGHVS and CDR2 is FNYEAQ. CDR3 amino acids: CASSSGGINNEQFF. The CDR3 region has the DNA TGTGCCAGCAGCTCCGGGGGAATCAACAATGAGCAGTTCTTC.

J is TRBJ2-7 and V is TRBV2; 9 nucleotides line up with TRBD1. Germline CDR1 and CDR2: SNHLY and FYNNEI. The CDR3 is 15 amino acids. Trimming cost V 5 bases and J 4 bases; bases outside gene matches: 9. The CDR3 region has the DNA TGTGCCAGCAGTTCCGGGACAGGGTCTATGTACGAGCAGTACTTC. Amino acid sequence: CASSSGTGSMYEQYF.

This sequence joins TRBV28 and TRBJ2-3; 8 bases fit TRBD1. Trimming cost V 7 bases and J 8 bases; bases outside gene matches: 14. The CDR3 consists of 15 residues. Germline values: CDR1 MDHEN, CDR2 SYDVKM. The CDR3 is CASINSGGVIGTQYF. CDR3 DNA sequence: TGTGCCAGCATAAACTCAGGGGGCGTTATAGGTACGCAGTATTTT.

This clonotype occurred a few times. The J gene is TRBJ2-1, the V gene TRBV7-2, with D perhaps being TRBD1 or TRBD2 (5 bases each). The CDR3 has 16 residues. CDR1 SGHTA and CDR2 FQGNSA come from the germline V gene. V lost 2 bases to trimming and J lost 1 base, with 12 bases between them. This chain's CDR3 is CASSLPSGASYNEQFF. In DNA, the CDR3 is TGTGCCAGCAGCTTACCCTCCGGGGCTTCCTACAATGAGCAGTTCTTC.

This clonotype was detected only a few times. V gene TRBV6-2 or TRBV6-3 combines with J gene TRBJ2-7; 9 bases fit TRBD1. Germline loops: CDR1 MNHEY, CDR2 SVGEGT. The CDR3 spans 16 residues. V shed 7 bases and J 4 bases; nucleotides not matched to a gene: 14. Here the CDR3 DNA reads TGTGCCAGCAAAGAGCTACATGTACAGGGGGCTTACGAGCAGTACTTC. This translates into CASKELHVQGAYEQYF.

This clonotype appeared a few times. This chain uses TRBV21-1 with TRBJ1-4. TRBV21-1 is reported as a pseudogene. This CDR3 has 13 amino acids. This chain's CDR3 is CASSKMGNEKLFF. The CDR3 nucleotides are TGTGCCAGCAGCAAAATGGGGAATGAAAAACTGTTTTTT.

This clonotype showed up many times. The V gene is TRBV5-1, the J gene TRBJ1-1, with D perhaps TRBD1 (5 bases). Germline CDR1 reads SGHRS; CDR2 reads YFSETQ. With 4 bases removed from V and 3 bases from J, the gap between germline ends came to 16 bases. The CDR3 contains 15 residues. The CDR3 sequence: CASSPGGVRDTEAFF. DNA of the CDR3: TGCGCCAGCAGCCCGGGGGGGGTCCGGGACACTGAAGCTTTCTTT. The full variable domain, in which reference TRBV5-1 and TRBJ1-1 provide the parts outside the CDR3, is KAGVTQTPRYLIKTRGQQVTLSCSPISGHRSVSWYQQTPGQGLQFLFEYFSETQRNKGNFPGRFSGRQFSNSRSEMNVSTLELGDSALYLCASSPGGVRDTEAFFGQGTRLTVV.

The chain links TRBV5-1 to TRBJ2-1, with D unresolved. V was pared by 5 bases and J by 9 bases, with 18 bases between. CDR3 length equals 14 residues. Germline CDR1 SGHRS, CDR2 YFSETQ. CDR3 sequence: CASRVETPASEQFF. Here the CDR3 DNA reads TGCGCCAGCAGAGTAGAAACGCCAGCGTCTGAGCAGTTCTTC.

This clonotype has a count of ten or more. V and J are TRBV29-1 and TRBJ2-5, with D possibly being TRBD1 (5 bases). From germline, CDR1 is SQVTM and CDR2 ANQGSEA. The V and J ends lost 4 bases and 1 base respectively, with 10 bases between them. The CDR3 contains 13 residues. The CDR3 here is CSVGGRVQETQYF. CDR3 sequence (DNA): TGCAGCGTTGGAGGCAGGGTCCAAGAGACCCAGTACTTC.

The gene calls are TRBV7-2 and TRBJ2-3; D uncertain. V lost 1 base, J lost 6 bases, and 8 bases lay in between. The CDR3 runs to 13 residues. Germline assignment: CDR1 SGHTA and CDR2 FQGNSA. The CDR3 bases are TGTGCCAGCAGCTTAGGGTCTTGGGATACGCAGTATTTT. The encoded protein is CASSLGSWDTQYF.

Note on this clonotype: No conserved phenylalanine or tryptophan is present at the end of the CDR3, so a read error is the likely explanation. Because the CDR3's place on the DNA is in doubt, the DNA is left out and the CDR3 is given as listed by TCRdb. This sequence joins TRBV7-9 and TRBJ2-1; the table's TRBD2 call for D was not verified on the DNA. Per germline, CDR1 SEHNR and CDR2 FQNEAQ (reference sequence). Ends included, the CDR3 has 15 residues. This chain's CDR3 is CASSLGGAGKNEQFI.

The chain recombines TRBV11-2 with TRBJ2-3; D call uncertain. Trimming left V 5 bases short and J 1 base short, with 19 bases between. The CDR3 consists of 17 residues. Germline loops: CDR1 SGHAT, CDR2 FQNNGV. The CDR3 DNA is TGTGCCAGCAGCCCCCTGGCGGCGCTAAGGGGCACAGATACGCAGTATTTT. Its protein product is CASSPLAALRGTDTQYF.

This chain connects TRBV5-1 to TRBJ1-5, with D perhaps matching TRBD1 (6 bases). V was trimmed by 0 bases and J by 6 bases, leaving 10 bases between them. The V gene's germline CDR1 is SGHRS and CDR2 YFSETQ. The CDR3 is 14 residues long. The CDR3 protein is CASSLGVGGQPQHF. CDR3 DNA sequence: TGCGCCAGCAGCTTGGGGGTAGGGGGTCAGCCCCAGCATTTT.

The chain recombines TRBV28 with TRBJ1-2; D uncertain. This CDR3 spans 13 amino acids. Trimming left V 3 bases short and J 4 bases short, with 9 bases between. CDR1 is MDHEN and CDR2 is SYDVKM in the germline V gene. The CDR3, as DNA: TGTGCCAGCAGTTTCTTGAGTGGCTATGGCTACACCTTC. Translated: CASSFLSGYGYTF.

The J gene is TRBJ2-3, the V gene TRBV12-3 or TRBV12-4, with TRBD2 identical over 8 bases. J was trimmed by 3 bases and V by 8 bases; bases with no gene match: 10. The CDR3 has 15 residues. CDR3 protein: CASRRVGGGTDTQYF. In nucleotides, the CDR3 is TGTGCCAGCCGGAGAGTGGGCGGGGGGACAGATACGCAGTATTTT.

V gene TRBV6-5 combines with J gene TRBJ1-2; no firm D call. Trimming took off 6 bases at V and 4 bases at J, with 12 bases between the two ends. Germline values: CDR1 MNHEY, CDR2 SVGAGI. CDR3 length equals 13 residues. CDR3 amino acids: CASSNSHPYGYTF. Here the CDR3 DNA reads TGTGCCAGCAGCAATAGTCATCCCTATGGCTACACCTTC.

The chain combines TRBV15 with TRBJ2-3; D remains unclear. There are 11 residues in the CDR3. V lost 2 bases, J lost 5 bases, and 2 bases lay in between. The germline V gene has CDR1 LNHNV and CDR2 YYDKDF (reference sequence). CDR3 in DNA: TGTGCCACCAGCAGAAGAGATACGCAGTATTTT. Its translation is CATSRRDTQYF. Full variable domain (missing parts from reference TRBV15 and TRBJ2-3): DAMVIQNPRYQVTQFGKPVTLSCSQTLNHNVMYWYQQKSSQAPKLLFHYYDKDFNNEADTPDNFQSRRPNTSFCFLDIRSPGLGDTAMYLCATSRRDTQYFGPGTRLTVL.

This clonotype appeared a few times. V and J are TRBV2 and TRBJ2-7; D gene uncertain. The germline V gene has CDR1 SNHLY and CDR2 FYNNEI. This CDR3 is 14 amino acids long. Trimming stripped 4 bases from V and 3 bases from J, with 13 bases between. The CDR3 protein is CASSGSPRVYEQYF. CDR3 nucleotides: TGTGCCAGCAGTGGCTCCCCCCGGGTCTACGAGCAGTACTTC.

The V and J genes are TRBV3-1 and TRBJ2-1; 8 nucleotides align to TRBD2. Germline loops: CDR1 LGHDT, CDR2 YNNKEL (reference sequence). This CDR3 has 18 residues. Losses at the gene ends were 0 bases for V and 10 bases for J; bases not matched to a gene: 17. Written as DNA, the CDR3 is TGTGCCAGCAGCCAAGATCTCGGAGCGGGGGCCGTCCCCAGGGAGCAGTTCTTC. As protein: CASSQDLGAGAVPREQFF.

The chain recombines TRBV19 with TRBJ2-2; 7 bases fit TRBD2. The CDR3 is 15 amino acids. J was trimmed by 5 bases and V by 5 bases; bases with no gene match: 8. The germline V gene encodes CDR1 LNHDA and CDR2 SQIVND (reference sequence). The CDR3 loop reads CASSRQRDRTGELFF. The CDR3 coding sequence is TGTGCCAGTAGTCGGCAGCGGGATCGGACCGGGGAGCTGTTTTTT. Full variable domain (rest looked up from reference TRBV19 and TRBJ2-2): DGGITQSPKYLFRKEGQNVTLSCEQNLNHDAMYWYRQDPGQGLRLIYYSQIVNDFQKGDIAEGYSVSREKKESFPLTVTSAQKNPTAFYLCASSRQRDRTGELFFGEGSRLTVL.

The V gene is TRBV19, the J gene TRBJ1-1; unclear D gene. This CDR3 contains 15 residues. Germline V gives CDR1 LNHDA, CDR2 SQIVND (reference sequence). Trimming removed 3 bases from V and 0 bases from J, with 11 bases in between. CDR3 bases: TGTGCCAGTAGTATCCAAGGTTTAATGAACACTGAAGCTTTCTTT. Translation gives CASSIQGLMNTEAFF.

A remark on this clonotype: One junction end does not reproduce the germline sequence, and a read error may be involved. The V gene is TRBV20-1, the J gene TRBJ2-5; D may be TRBD1 (6 bases). The end of the DNA is better explained by TRBJ2-7, so the J call may be wrong. Germline values: CDR1 DFQATT, CDR2 SNEGSKA (reference sequence). The CDR3 totals 12 residues. CDR3 bases: TGCGGTGCTAGCCGGGACATTTACGAGCAGTACTTC. Its protein is CGASRDIYEQYF.

The chain combines TRBV2 with TRBJ2-3, with 10 positions matching TRBD2. With 6 bases clipped from V and 1 base from J, the junction kept 4 bases outside the gene matches. The CDR3 runs 15 residues. Germline-derived CDR1 and CDR2 are SNHLY and FYNNEI. The CDR3 region is CASSTSGDRTDTQYF. The CDR3 DNA follows: TGTGCCAGCAGCACTAGCGGGGACCGCACAGATACGCAGTATTTT. The complete variable domain, with remaining parts taken from reference TRBV2 and TRBJ2-3, reads EPEVTQTPSHQVTQMGQEVILRCVPISNHLYFYWYRQILGQKVEFLVSFYNNEISEKSEIFDDQFSVERPDGSNFTLKIRSTKLEDSAMYFCASSTSGDRTDTQYFGPGTRLTVL.

The chain is built from TRBV10-3 and TRBJ2-7, with TRBD2 identical over 12 bases. From germline, CDR1 is ENHRY and CDR2 SYGVKD. This CDR3 has 17 amino acids. V lost 4 bases to trimming and J lost 4 bases; unmatched junction nucleotides: 11. The CDR3 DNA reads as TGTGCCATCAGTGTAGCTAGCGGGAGGGCCCTCGGGTACGAGCAGTACTTC. Translation: CAISVASGRALGYEQYF.